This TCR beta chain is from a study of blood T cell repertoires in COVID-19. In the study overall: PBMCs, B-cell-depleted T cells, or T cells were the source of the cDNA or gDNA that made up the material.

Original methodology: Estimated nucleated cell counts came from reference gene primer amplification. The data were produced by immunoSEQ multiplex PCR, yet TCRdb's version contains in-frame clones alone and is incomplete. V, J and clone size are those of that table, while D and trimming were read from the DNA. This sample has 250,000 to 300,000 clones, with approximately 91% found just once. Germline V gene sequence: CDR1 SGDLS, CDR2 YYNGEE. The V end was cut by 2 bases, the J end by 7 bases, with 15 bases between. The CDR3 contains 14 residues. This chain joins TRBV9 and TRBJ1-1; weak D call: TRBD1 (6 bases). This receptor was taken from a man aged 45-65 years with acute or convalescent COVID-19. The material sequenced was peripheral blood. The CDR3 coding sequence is TGTGCCAGCAGCGTCGGCGTTTCGACAGGTGAAGCTTTCTTT. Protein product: CASSVGVSTGEAFF.